The 21 T cell receptor beta chains below come from one sample, sequenced in a study of vaccination and CD4 T cells after COVID-19 (dated by TCRdb to between 2022 and 2023). Library generation was performed with PCR. Sequencing was performed on an Illumina iSeq 100. TCR sequencing of DNA from cultured CD4+ T cells used the Oncomine TCR Beta short-read assay at the Johns Hopkins FTIC core. TCRdb reanalyzed the raw reads on its own, using fastp at Q25 for trimming and MiXCR for clone calling, and kept in-frame beta chains. When rows share a CDR3 protein, they turn into one entry using the most common DNA and genes. The sample yields 6,500 to 9,500 distinct CDR3 sequences; roughly 56% were counted once. More than 40% of the sample goes to the ten largest clones. Sample treatment or condition, as interpreted from the label and publication: roughly nine-day PBMC culture with coronavirus spike peptide pools or control peptides (ViraFEST assay).

Their recognized antigens are unknown. Sequences were obtained from CD4+ T cells from blood, cultured in vitro. The source is a human donor who had recovered from COVID-19.

This clonotype was found a few times. V is TRBV6-1 and J is TRBJ1-1; a weak D match, TRBD1 (5 bases). V was cut by 6 bases and J by 4 bases, with 15 bases left in between. There are 14 residues in the CDR3. Germline V lookup: CDR1 MNHNS, CDR2 SASEGT. The CDR3 loop is CASRAGFRGTEAFF. DNA of the CDR3: TGTGCCAGCAGAGCGGGTTTTAGGGGCACTGAAGCTTTCTTT.

This sequence joins TRBV6-1 and TRBJ2-1; either TRBD1 or TRBD2 may fit D (6 bases each). The CDR3 has 13 residues. Trimming pared 5 bases from V and 12 bases from J, leaving 17 bases between. Germline V CDR1 and CDR2: MNHNS, SASEGT. In DNA, the CDR3 is TGTGCCAGCAGTCCCCCGGGGGCTAGGGGGCAGTTCTTC. It specifies CASSPPGARGQFF.

The V call is TRBV6-1, the J call TRBJ2-5; D uncertain. Trimming removed 3 bases from V and 4 bases from J, with 18 bases in between. Looked up from germline, CDR1 is MNHNS and CDR2 is SASEGT. The CDR3 runs to 16 residues. For the CDR3, the DNA is TGTGCCAGCAGTGAGCTACCAGGTGGGGTTGTAGAGACCCAGTACTTC. Residues: CASSELPGGVVETQYF.

This sequence joins TRBV7-9 and TRBJ1-2; maybe TRBD1 (6 bases). The CDR3 has 14 residues. Trimming removed 5 bases at V and 2 bases at J, with 12 bases between. Germline V gene lookup returns CDR1 SEHNR and CDR2 FQNEAQ (reference sequence). This CDR3 is CASSARGGNYGYTF. The CDR3 DNA reads as TGTGCCAGCAGCGCCAGGGGAGGGAACTATGGCTACACCTTC.

The rearrangement joins TRBV10-3 to TRBJ1-6; TRBD1 matches 8 bases. V dropped 11 bases and J dropped 5; count of bases not matched to a gene: 5. CDR1 is ENHRY and CDR2 is SYGVKD in the germline V gene. The CDR3 extends over 13 amino acids. DNA of the CDR3: TGTGCCGTAAGGGGACAGGATAATTCACCCCTCCACTTT. Translating gives CAVRGQDNSPLHF.

This clonotype was observed a few times. The V call is TRBV2, the J call TRBJ2-3, with 10 bases matching TRBD2. This CDR3 contains 16 residues. The V and J ends lost 6 bases and 1 base, in that order; junction bases with no gene match: 7. Germline V gene lookup returns CDR1 SNHLY and CDR2 FYNNEI. For the CDR3, the DNA is TGTGCCAGCAGCTCCAGGACTAGCGGAGGCACAGATACGCAGTATTTT. This codes for CASSSRTSGGTDTQYF.

This clonotype was seen a handful of times. This sequence joins TRBV10-3 and TRBJ1-5, with TRBD1 identical over 7 bases. The CDR3 totals 15 residues. Trimming cost V 4 bases and J 4 bases; bases outside gene matches: 7. The V gene's germline CDR1 is ENHRY and CDR2 SYGVKD. CDR3 region: CAISGGTGENQPQHF. The CDR3 DNA is TGTGCCATCAGTGGAGGAACAGGGGAAAATCAGCCCCAGCATTTT.

The chain joins TRBV19 to TRBJ1-2; perhaps TRBD1 as D (5 bases). The CDR3 totals 15 residues. The germline CDR1 and CDR2 sequences are LNHDA and SQIVND (reference sequence). V gave up 1 base and J gave up 4 bases, with 13 bases separating them. The CDR3 loop is CASSIVFQGGYGYTF. The CDR3 DNA follows: TGTGCCAGTAGTATAGTTTTCCAGGGCGGCTATGGCTACACCTTC.

This clonotype was detected a few times. The chain employs TRBV27 and TRBJ1-2, with D possibly being TRBD1 (6 bases). The CDR3 loop spans 15 amino acids. V lost 1 base and J lost 4, with 13 bases in between. Per germline, CDR1 MNHEY and CDR2 SMNVEV (reference sequence). For the CDR3, the DNA is TGTGCCAGCAGTTTATTGGGGGGGCAGACCTATGGCTACACCTTC. This gives the protein CASSLLGGQTYGYTF.

J is TRBJ2-2 and V is TRBV9, with 7 positions matching TRBD2. From germline, CDR1 is SGDLS and CDR2 YYNGEE. The length of the CDR3 is 16 residues. J gave up 1 base and V 0 bases, and 3 bases lay outside the gene matches. DNA for the CDR3: TGTGCCAGCAGCGTAGTGAGCGGGATGAACACCGGGGAGCTGTTTTTT. Its translation: CASSVVSGMNTGELFF. Combining the CDR3 with reference TRBV9 and TRBJ2-2 gives the whole variable domain DSGVTQTPKHLITATGQRVTLRCSPRSGDLSVYWYQQSLDQGLQFLIQYYNGEERAKGNILERFSAQQFPDLHSELNLSSLELGDSALYFCASSVVSGMNTGELFFGEGSRLTVL.

In its sample, this clonotype was seen once. J is TRBJ1-1 and V is TRBV12-3 or TRBV12-4; D unclear. The V end was cut by 2 bases, the J end by 4 bases, with 14 bases between. This CDR3 has 15 amino acids. DNA of the CDR3: TGTGCCAGCAGTTTATATTGGGTAGGGAGCACTGAAGCTTTCTTT. It specifies CASSLYWVGSTEAFF.

J is TRBJ1-6 and V is TRBV7-2; D is unresolved. The CDR3 loop spans 16 amino acids. V lost 1 base and J 8 bases, leaving 15 bases between the germline ends. Germline CDR1 is SGHTA and CDR2 is FQGNSA. DNA for the CDR3: TGTGCCAGCAGCTTAGACAACATGAGTCGGCATTCACCCCTCCACTTT. It translates to CASSLDNMSRHSPLHF.

This clonotype occurred once. This rearrangement joins TRBV9 to TRBJ2-3, with a tentative D call TRBD1 (6 bases). Germline V lookup: CDR1 SGDLS, CDR2 YYNGEE. This CDR3 has 15 amino acids. With 0 bases removed from V and 4 bases from J, the gap between germline ends came to 12 bases. The CDR3 coding sequence is TGTGCCAGCAGCGTAGGACAGGAGGTAGCAGATACGCAGTATTTT. Translation gives CASSVGQEVADTQYF.

The genes are TRBV7-2 and TRBJ2-5; weak D call: TRBD2 (5 bases). The CDR3 contains 15 residues. Germline loops: CDR1 SGHTA, CDR2 FQGNSA. V was trimmed by 10 bases and J by 5 bases, leaving 23 bases between them. Here the CDR3 reads CATAGRESIWETQYF. The DNA of the CDR3 is TGTGCCACCGCGGGTCGTGAAAGCATTTGGGAGACCCAGTACTTC.

The rearrangement links TRBV30 to TRBJ1-5; maybe TRBD1 (6 bases). Germline CDR1 reads GTSNPN; CDR2 reads SVGIG (reference sequence). The CDR3 sequence is 16 residues long. The V end lost 0 bases, the J end lost 0 bases, and 12 bases lay between the germline ends. The CDR3 loop is CAWSVWGGPSNQPQHF. The CDR3 coding sequence is TGTGCCTGGAGTGTTTGGGGGGGGCCTAGCAATCAGCCCCAGCATTTT.

The CDR3 protein is CASSLNGDGRETQYF. The CDR3 nucleotides are TGCGCCAGCAGCTTGAATGGCGACGGGAGAGAGACCCAGTACTTC. The chain links TRBV5-1 to TRBJ2-5, with D possibly being TRBD2 (6 bases). The V end was cut by 1 base, the J end by 4 bases, with 14 bases between. This CDR3 has 15 residues. Germline lookup yields CDR1 SGHRS and CDR2 YFSETQ. Combining the CDR3 with reference TRBV5-1 and TRBJ2-5 gives the whole variable domain KAGVTQTPRYLIKTRGQQVTLSCSPISGHRSVSWYQQTPGQGLQFLFEYFSETQRNKGNFPGRFSGRQFSNSRSEMNVSTLELGDSALYLCASSLNGDGRETQYFGPGTRLLVL.

This chain links TRBV5-1 with TRBJ1-2; no firm D call. Trimming stripped 0 bases from V and 0 bases from J, with 6 bases between. CDR1 and CDR2 from the germline V gene are SGHRS and YFSETQ. The CDR3 extends over 14 amino acids. The CDR3 sequence: CASSLGQANYGYTF. The CDR3 nucleotides read TGCGCCAGCAGCTTGGGCCAGGCTAACTATGGCTACACCTTC.

As DNA, the CDR3 is TGTGATAGCATGGTGGACACCTTCTATAATTCACCCCTCCACTTT. Translated, it gives CDSMVDTFYNSPLHF. The rearrangement links TRBV27 to TRBJ1-6; a possible D gene is TRBD1 (5 bases). From germline, CDR1 is MNHEY and CDR2 SMNVEV (reference sequence). CDR3 size: 15 residues.

V usage is TRBV7-2 and J usage is TRBJ2-7; D gene ambiguous. The CDR3 has 11 residues. Germline CDR1 and CDR2: SGHTA and FQGNSA. Deletions cut 5 bases from V and 0 bases from J, with 2 bases between. CDR3 bases: TGTGCCAGCAGCCCCTCCTACGAGCAGTACTTC. It encodes CASSPSYEQYF. Full variable domain (missing parts from reference TRBV7-2 and TRBJ2-7): GAGVSQSPSNKVTEKGKDVELRCDPISGHTALYWYRQSLGQGLEFLIYFQGNSAPDKSGLPSDRFSAERTGGSVSTLTIQRTQQEDSAVYLCASSPSYEQYFGPGTRLTVT.

This clonotype was seen more than once but under ten times. The gene calls are TRBV6-5 and TRBJ2-1; 7 nucleotides line up with TRBD2. The CDR3 extends over 13 amino acids. Germline values: CDR1 MNHEY, CDR2 SVGAGI. The V gene end was trimmed by 1 base and the J gene end by 9 bases; junction bases not matched to a gene: 3. The CDR3 loop reads CASSYWGGGEQFF. CDR3 nucleotides: TGTGCCAGCAGTTACTGGGGGGGAGGTGAGCAGTTCTTC.

V is TRBV5-1 and J is TRBJ1-3, with TRBD1 matching over 7 bases. The length of the CDR3 is 15 residues. Per germline, CDR1 SGHRS and CDR2 YFSETQ. Unmatched junction bases numbered 2, after V lost 0 bases and J lost 2 bases. The CDR3 DNA is TGCGCCAGCAGCTTGGAGGGGGCGACTGGAAACACCATATATTTT. Its translation is CASSLEGATGNTIYF.